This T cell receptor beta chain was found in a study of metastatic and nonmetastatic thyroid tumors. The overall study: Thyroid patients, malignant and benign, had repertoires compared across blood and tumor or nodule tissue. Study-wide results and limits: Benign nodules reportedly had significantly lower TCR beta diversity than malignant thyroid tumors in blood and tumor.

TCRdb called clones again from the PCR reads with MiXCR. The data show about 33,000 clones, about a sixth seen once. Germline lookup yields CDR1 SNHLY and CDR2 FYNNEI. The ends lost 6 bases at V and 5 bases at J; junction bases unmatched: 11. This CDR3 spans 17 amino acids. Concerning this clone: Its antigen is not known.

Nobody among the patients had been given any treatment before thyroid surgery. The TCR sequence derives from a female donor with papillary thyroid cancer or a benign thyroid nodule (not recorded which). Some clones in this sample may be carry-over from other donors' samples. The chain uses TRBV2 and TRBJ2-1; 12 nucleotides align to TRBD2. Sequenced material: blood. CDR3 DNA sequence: TGTGCCAGCAGAGCCTTTTTACTAGCGGGAGGTAACAATGAGCAGTTCTTC. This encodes CASRAFLLAGGNNEQFF.